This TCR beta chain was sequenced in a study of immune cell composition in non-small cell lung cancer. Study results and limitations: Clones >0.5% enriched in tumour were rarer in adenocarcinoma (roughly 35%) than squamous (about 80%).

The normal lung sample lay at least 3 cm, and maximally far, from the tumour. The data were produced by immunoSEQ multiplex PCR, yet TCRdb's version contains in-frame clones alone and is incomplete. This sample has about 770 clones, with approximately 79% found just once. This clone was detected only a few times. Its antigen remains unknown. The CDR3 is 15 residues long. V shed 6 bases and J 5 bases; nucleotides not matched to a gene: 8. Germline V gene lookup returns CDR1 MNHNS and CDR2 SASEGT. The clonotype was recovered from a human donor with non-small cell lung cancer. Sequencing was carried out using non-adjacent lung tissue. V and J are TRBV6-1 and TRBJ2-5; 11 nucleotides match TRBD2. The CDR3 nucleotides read TGTGCCAGCAGGCCCCTAGCGGGGGGAGGGGAGACCCAGTACTTC. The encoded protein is CASRPLAGGGETQYF.